One sample yielded the 18 T cell receptor beta chains listed below, sequenced in a study of vaccination effects on CD4 cells after COVID-19. Culture proceeded for approximately 9 days, and CD4+ T cells were then isolated. These receptors are not linked to any known antigen. This table comes from immunoSEQ multiplex PCR, and its TCRdb copy is limited to in-frame clones, with some not included. The repertoire consists of roughly 60,000 clones, with more than 60% occurring once and the leading ten covering roughly 25%. The sequencing here drew on CD4+ T cells from PBMCs cultured without peptide, taken before COVID-19 vaccination. The origin of the receptors is a human donor who had a prior SARS-CoV-2 infection.

The V call is TRBV7-2, the J call TRBJ2-1; weak D call: TRBD2 (5 bases). Looked up from germline, CDR1 is SGHTA and CDR2 is FQGNSA. Trimming left V 7 bases short and J 0 bases short, with 16 bases between. The CDR3 loop spans 16 amino acids. The CDR3 loop is CASTFSATDSYNEQFF. CDR3 nucleotides: TGTGCCAGCACCTTTAGCGCGACTGACTCCTACAATGAGCAGTTCTTC.

The count of this clone is one. This sequence joins TRBV7-2 and TRBJ1-2; 7 bases line up with TRBD1. J gave up 1 base and V 7 bases, and 6 bases lay outside the gene matches. This CDR3 comprises 14 residues. Per the germline V gene, CDR1 is SGHTA and CDR2 is FQGNSA. CDR3 sequence: CASTRQGGNYGYTF. The CDR3 DNA follows: TGTGCCAGCACTAGACAGGGAGGTAACTATGGCTACACCTTC.

The chain combines TRBV5-4 with TRBJ2-7; 9 bases are a match to TRBD1. The CDR3 runs 14 residues. The J segment lost 3 bases and the V segment lost 4 bases, leaving 5 bases of the junction unmatched. Per germline, CDR1 SGHNT and CDR2 YYREEE (reference sequence). Here the CDR3 DNA reads TGTGCCAGCAGCGCAAAGGACAGGGGCTACGAGCAGTACTTC. This translates into CASSAKDRGYEQYF.

CDR3 residues: CASSGRRNEKLFF. DNA of the CDR3: TGTGCCAGTTCGGGCAGACGAAATGAAAAACTGTTTTTT. V gene TRBV6-5 combines with J gene TRBJ1-4; D unresolved. The CDR3 extends over 13 amino acids. V dropped 9 bases and J dropped 5 bases, with 13 bases sitting between them. Germline V gene sequence: CDR1 MNHEY, CDR2 SVGAGI.

The CDR3 bases are TGTGCCAGTACCAAACTCAGCTGGGTGACTAGCGGGAGTCCGAATGAGCAGTTCTTC. Protein: CASTKLSWVTSGSPNEQFF. The chain couples TRBV19 to TRBJ2-1; TRBD2 matches 12 bases. The germline gives CDR1 LNHDA, CDR2 SQIVND (reference sequence). After removal of 7 bases from V and 7 bases from J, the junction contained 20 bases not matched to a gene. This CDR3 region has 19 residues.

The chain links TRBV6-5 to TRBJ2-7, with a possible D match to TRBD1 (6 bases). Germline V lookup: CDR1 MNHEY, CDR2 SVGAGI. Trimming left V 8 bases short and J 2 bases short, with 19 bases between. There are 15 residues in the CDR3. In nucleotides, the CDR3 is TGTGCCAGCCACACGGCAGGGGCAGGCCCCTACGAGCAGTACTTC. Protein: CASHTAGAGPYEQYF.

V gene TRBV9 combines with J gene TRBJ2-3, with TRBD2 identical over 15 bases. Germline CDR1 is SGDLS and CDR2 is YYNGEE. V trimming: 1 base; J trimming: 7 bases; junction bases outside the gene matches: 7. CDR3 length equals 17 residues. The CDR3 here is CASSVKGLAGGSNTQYF. The CDR3 DNA follows: TGTGCCAGCAGCGTAAAGGGACTAGCGGGGGGATCCAATACGCAGTATTTT.

The chain is built from TRBV11-2 and TRBJ2-1, with D unresolved. This CDR3 is 14 amino acids long. V was clipped by 5 bases and J by 3 bases, with 11 bases between them. Looked up from germline, CDR1 is SGHAT and CDR2 is FQNNGV. This CDR3 is CASSALVYYNEQFF. CDR3 in DNA: TGTGCCAGCAGCGCCTTGGTCTACTACAATGAGCAGTTCTTC.

The sample holds one count of this clone. The gene calls are TRBV7-9 and TRBJ1-4; D is ambiguous. The CDR3 contains 15 residues. Germline V lookup: CDR1 SEHNR, CDR2 FQNEAQ (reference sequence). V was cut by 5 bases and J by 2 bases, with 12 bases left in between. This chain's CDR3 is CASSLFRRTNEKLFF. Written as DNA, the CDR3 is TGTGCCAGCAGCCTTTTTAGGCGTACTAATGAAAAACTGTTTTTT.

The chain joins TRBV9 to TRBJ2-7, with TRBD2 matching 10 bases. Germline CDR1 reads SGDLS; CDR2 reads YYNGEE. V was pared by 2 bases and J by 2 bases, with 10 bases of the junction left unmatched. The CDR3 is 17 amino acids. CDR3 region: CASSVSASSGGPYEQYF. The CDR3 nucleotides read TGTGCCAGCAGCGTTAGTGCTTCTAGCGGGGGTCCCTACGAGCAGTACTTC.

This rearrangement joins TRBV4-1 to TRBJ1-2; D remains ambiguous. Trimming cost V 0 bases and J 0 bases, with 11 bases left between them. The CDR3 extends over 16 amino acids. Germline V CDR1 and CDR2: MGHRA, YSYEKL. The CDR3, as DNA: TGCGCCAGCAGCCAAGATTCACGTCTAGCTAACTATGGCTACACCTTC. Translation: CASSQDSRLANYGYTF.

This chain joins TRBV2 and TRBJ1-6; D call uncertain. The V gene lost 2 bases and the J gene lost 9 bases, with 14 bases spanning the gap. This CDR3 has 15 amino acids. The germline CDR1 and CDR2 sequences are SNHLY and FYNNEI. The CDR3 nucleotides read TGTGCCAGCAGTGAATACGGGAGCGGTGGTTCACCCCTCCACTTT. Translation: CASSEYGSGGSPLHF.

This chain connects TRBV11-3 to TRBJ2-6; D remains ambiguous. V lost 7 bases, J lost 4 bases, and 11 bases lay in between. The CDR3 runs 14 residues. Germline loops: CDR1 SGHNT, CDR2 YENEEA. CDR3: CASNSSVGANVLTF. In DNA, the CDR3 is TGTGCCAGCAACTCCTCGGTGGGGGCCAACGTCCTGACTTTC.

The J gene is TRBJ2-5, the V gene TRBV6-2 or TRBV6-3; unclear D gene. Germline assignment: CDR1 MNHEY and CDR2 SVGEGT. CDR3 size: 13 residues. Trimming left V 2 bases short and J 5 bases short, with 9 bases between. The CDR3 nucleotides read TGTGCCAGCAGTTACATGGTTGTGGAGACCCAGTACTTC. Protein sequence: CASSYMVVETQYF.

The chain links TRBV14 to TRBJ2-5; D is possibly TRBD1 (6 bases). The germline CDR1 and CDR2 sequences are SGHDN and FVKESK. Trimming shortened V by 2 bases and J by 5 bases, and 12 bases separated the two germline ends. The CDR3 has 14 amino acids. This chain's CDR3 is CASSQRQVGETQYF. The CDR3, as DNA: TGTGCCAGCAGCCAACGACAGGTTGGGGAGACCCAGTACTTC.

This clone showed up just a few times. The chain recombines TRBV4-3 with TRBJ1-1, with a possible D match to TRBD1 (5 bases). The CDR3 length is 15 residues. The V end lost 0 bases, the J end lost 2 bases, and 10 bases lay between the germline ends. Per the germline V gene, CDR1 is LGHNA and CDR2 is YSLEER. This CDR3 is CASSQDQGENTEAFF. CDR3 DNA sequence: TGCGCCAGCAGCCAAGATCAGGGTGAAAACACTGAAGCTTTCTTT.

This chain connects TRBV6-1 to TRBJ2-1, with D uncertain. V dropped 0 bases and J dropped 2 bases, with 11 bases sitting between them. The CDR3 is 16 amino acids. Per the germline V gene, CDR1 is MNHNS and CDR2 is SASEGT. CDR3 bases: TGTGCCAGCAGTGAAGCGTTATCTCCTCCCTACAATGAGCAGTTCTTC. Its protein is CASSEALSPPYNEQFF.

This clone turned up a few times. V gene TRBV4-2 combines with J gene TRBJ1-3, with no clear D. CDR3 length: 15 residues. Per germline, CDR1 LGHNA and CDR2 YNFKEQ. Between the trimmed V and J ends, which lost 0 bases and 1 base, there was a span of 7 bases. The CDR3 sequence: CASSQDAGSGNTIYF. The CDR3 DNA is TGTGCCAGCAGCCAAGATGCGGGGTCTGGAAACACCATATATTTT.